This T cell receptor beta chain originates from a study of T cells in Graves' hyperthyroidism and ophthalmopathy. As for this clonotype: Being one base from a much bigger clone, this may be a read error.

RNA transcripts were the template for amplifying TCR beta CDR3 regions. The HTBI primer set served for first-round RT-PCR of the TCR CDR3. MiXCR was run by TCRdb on the multiplex PCR reads, yielding one entry per CDR3 protein. The table shows about 400,000 distinct CDR3 sequences, with approximately 14% occurring only once. Germline CDR1 and CDR2: SEHNR and FQNEAQ (reference sequence). The CDR3 has 14 residues. The chain links TRBV7-9 to TRBJ1-2; D is undetermined. The sequence came from a woman aged 18-29 years with Graves' hyperthyroidism. Sequencing was done on a sample of blood. This CDR3 is CAGSLGGGRYGYTF. CDR3 DNA: TGTGCCGGCAGCTTAGGAGGAGGCCGCTATGGCTACACCTTC.